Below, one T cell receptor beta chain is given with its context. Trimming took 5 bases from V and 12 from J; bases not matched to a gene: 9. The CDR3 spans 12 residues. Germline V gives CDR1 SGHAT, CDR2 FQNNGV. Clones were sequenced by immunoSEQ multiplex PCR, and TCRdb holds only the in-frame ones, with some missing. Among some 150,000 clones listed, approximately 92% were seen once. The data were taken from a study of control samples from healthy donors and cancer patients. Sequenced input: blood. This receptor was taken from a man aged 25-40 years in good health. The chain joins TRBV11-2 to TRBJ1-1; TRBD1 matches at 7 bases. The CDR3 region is CASSIPGGWTFF. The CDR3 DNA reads TGTGCCAGCAGCATTCCAGGGGGTTGGACTTTCTTT. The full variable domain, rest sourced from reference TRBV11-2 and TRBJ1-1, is EAGVAQSPRYKIIEKRQSVAFWCNPISGHATLYWYQQILGQGPKLLIQFQNNGVVDDSQLPKDRFSAERLKGVDSTLKIQPAKLEDSAVYLCASSIPGGWTFFGQGTRLTVV.